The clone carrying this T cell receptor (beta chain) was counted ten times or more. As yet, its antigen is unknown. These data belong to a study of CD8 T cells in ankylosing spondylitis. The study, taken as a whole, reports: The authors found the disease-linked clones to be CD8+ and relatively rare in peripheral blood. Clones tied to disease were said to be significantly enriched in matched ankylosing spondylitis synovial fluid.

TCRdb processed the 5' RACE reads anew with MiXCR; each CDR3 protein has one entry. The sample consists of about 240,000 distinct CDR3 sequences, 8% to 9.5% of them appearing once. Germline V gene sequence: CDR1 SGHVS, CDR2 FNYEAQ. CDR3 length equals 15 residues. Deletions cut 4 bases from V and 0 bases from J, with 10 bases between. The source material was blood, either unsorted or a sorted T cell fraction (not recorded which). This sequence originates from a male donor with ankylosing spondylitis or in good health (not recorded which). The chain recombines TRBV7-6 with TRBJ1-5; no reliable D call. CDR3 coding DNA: TGTGCCAGCAGCTCGCTGTCCTCTAGCAATCAGCCCCAGCATTTT. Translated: CASSSLSSSNQPQHF.